This T cell receptor beta chain was found in a study of T cells after yellow fever vaccination. On the study more broadly: Each low-cell-number fraction was prepared by means of SMART-Seq v4 Ultra Low Input.

TCRdb called the 5' RACE reads again in MiXCR, with one record for every CDR3 protein. The data contain about 320,000 distinct CDR3 sequences, around 4.3% of them singletons. This clonotype was counted ten times or more. The antigen remains undetermined. V shed 2 bases and J shed 0 bases, with 11 bases lying between them. The CDR3 totals 16 residues. CDR1 MNHEY and CDR2 SVGEGT come from the germline V gene. Study results and caveats: Subsequent booster samples again held most clones from primary vaccination (approximately 95% CD4, 85% to 90% CD8).

The chain uses TRBV6-2 or TRBV6-3 and TRBJ2-4, with D possibly TRBD2 on 6 matching bases. This TCR was recovered from a man younger than 30 who received the YFV17D yellow fever vaccine. The sample in question was PBMCs, obtained 15 days after the yellow fever booster vaccination. This CDR3 is CASSYRQGLAKNIQYF. CDR3 in DNA: TGTGCCAGCAGTTACCGGCAGGGACTAGCCAAAAACATTCAGTACTTC.